A single sample is the source of the 27 T cell receptor beta chains below, sequenced in a study of tissue T cells after allogeneic stem cell transplantation. Some clones are missing from TCRdb's copy, which holds only in-frame ones; the method was immunoSEQ multiplex PCR. Among roughly 51,000 clones listed, around 72% were seen once. Sequencing used sorted cells pooled from one or two spleens. Receptors were obtained from a pool of C57BL/6 mice in good health.

With respect to this clone: Gene and germline names: mouse. The CDR3 goes on 1 residue after the read ends, and that part is filled in from the germline J gene. The rearrangement uses TRBV13-1 and TRBJ1-2, with D possibly matching TRBD1 (5 bases). The CDR3 has 15 amino acids. The germline V gene encodes CDR1 NSHNY and CDR2 SYGAGN. V lost 0 bases, J lost 3 bases, and 12 bases lay in between. The CDR3 region is CASSDVEGRDSDYTF. Partial CDR3 DNA: TGTGCCAGCAGTGATGTGGAGGGGAGGGACTCCGACTACACC.

A word on this clone: Germline and genes: mouse. The read gets to within 1 residue of the CDR3 end, and the germline J gene fills in the rest. The chain has TRBV20 and TRBJ1-3; D gene uncertain. Between the trimmed V and J ends, which lost 1 base and 4 bases, there was a span of 8 bases. Per the germline V gene, CDR1 is GFQATS and CDR2 is STVNSAI. The CDR3 has 13 amino acids. The CDR3 loop is CGARGGPGNTLYF. CDR3 bases read: TGTGGTGCTAGGGGAGGGCCCGGAAATACGCTCTAT. Full variable domain (rest looked up from reference TRBV20 and TRBJ1-3): GALVYQYPRRTICKSGTSMRMECQAVGFQATSVAWYRQSPQKTFELIALSTVNSAIKYEQNFTQEKFPISHPNLSFSSMTVLNAYLEDRGLYLCGARGGPGNTLYFGEGSRLIVV.

Note on this clone: Germline and genes here are mouse. The sequenced fragment ends 1 residue before the CDR3 boundary, so the rest is inferred from the germline J gene. The rearrangement joins TRBV13-1 to TRBJ2-3; D remains unclear. V was cut by 4 bases and J by 4 bases, with 10 bases left in between. From germline, CDR1 is NSHNY and CDR2 SYGAGN. The CDR3 is made up of 13 amino acids. The CDR3 loop reads CASSKTTSETLYF. The sequenced CDR3 bases are TGTGCCAGCAGTAAGACAACTTCAGAAACGCTGTAT.

To note about this clone: Mouse gene names apply. The read gets to within 1 residue of the CDR3 end, and the germline J gene fills in the rest. This chain links TRBV13-2 with TRBJ2-5; 7 nucleotides match TRBD2. V trimming: 2 bases; J trimming: 2 bases; junction bases outside the gene matches: 2. This CDR3 spans 14 amino acids. Germline CDR1 NNHNN, CDR2 SYGAGS (reference sequence). CDR3 DNA, as far as it was read: TGTGCCAGCGGTGAGGGGACTGTCCAAGACACCCAGTAC. Encoded protein: CASGEGTVQDTQY. The entire CDR3 protein is CASGEGTVQDTQYF.

As to this clone: Germline and genes: mouse. The CDR3 is cut off 1 residue early in the read; its end comes from the germline J gene. The rearrangement joins TRBV5 to TRBJ1-6; D gene unclear. Being an ORF, TRBJ1-6 has a function that is uncertain. The CDR3 runs to 12 residues. From germline, CDR1 is LGHNA and CDR2 YNLKQL (reference sequence). Trimming removed 1 base from V and 7 bases from J, with 2 bases in between. CDR3 DNA, as far as it was read: TGTGCCAGCAGCCAAGGGAATTCGCCCCTCTAC. This encodes CASSQGNSPLY. The full CDR3 reads CASSQGNSPLYF.

Of note for this clone: Germline and genes here are mouse. The sequenced fragment ends 1 residue before the CDR3 boundary, so the rest is inferred from the germline J gene. The V gene is TRBV29, the J gene TRBJ1-1; TRBD1 is a possible D gene (6 bases). Germline lookup yields CDR1 MSHET and CDR2 SYDVDS. The CDR3 sequence is 14 residues long. The ends were cut back, 4 bases at V and 0 bases at J, with 9 bases in the middle. The sequenced CDR3 bases are TGTGCTAGCAGTTCGGGACAAGCAAACACAGAAGTCTTC. It is translated as CASSSGQANTEVF. In full, the CDR3 reads CASSSGQANTEVFF. The whole variable domain, filled in from reference TRBV29 and TRBJ1-1, reads DMKVTQMPRYLIKRMGENVLLECGQDMSHETMYWYRQDPGLGLQLIYISYDVDSNSEGDIPKGYRVSRKKREHFSLILDSAKTNQTSVYFCASSSGQANTEVFFGKGTRLTVV.

On this clone: Genes and germline are mouse. The read ends 1 residue early relative to the CDR3; the germline J gene fills the gap. This rearrangement joins TRBV24 to TRBJ2-5, with D uncertain. The V end lost 1 base, the J end lost 0 bases, and 2 bases lay between the germline ends. The CDR3 length is 13 residues. From germline, CDR1 is KGHTA and CDR2 FRNEEI. The CDR3 is CASSLFNQDTQYF. The sequenced part of the CDR3 DNA is TGTGCCAGCAGTCTGTTTAACCAAGACACCCAGTAC.

With regard to this clone: Genes and germline are mouse. The CDR3 extends 1 residue past the end of the read, so its final part is completed from the germline J gene. The gene calls are TRBV29 and TRBJ2-4; weak D call: TRBD2 (6 bases). The V end lost 2 bases, the J end lost 1 base, and 16 bases lay between the germline ends. The CDR3 contains 17 residues. The germline CDR1 and CDR2 sequences are MSHET and SYDVDS. Incomplete CDR3 DNA: TGTGCTAGCAGTTTAAGGTGGGGGAAGAAGGGTCAAAACACCTTGTAC. Translated: CASSLRWGKKGQNTLY. The CDR3 as a whole reads CASSLRWGKKGQNTLYF.

A remark on this clone: Genes and germline come from the mouse. The missing CDR3 end, 1 residue past where the read stops, is filled in from the germline J gene. The V and J genes are TRBV19 and TRBJ2-7; 12 bases agree with TRBD2. J was trimmed by 0 bases and V by 3 bases; bases with no gene match: 1. Germline V gives CDR1 FNHDT, CDR2 SITEND (reference sequence). This CDR3 has 15 amino acids. The CDR3 sequence is CASSRLGGRSYEQYF. The covered CDR3 bases are TGTGCCAGCAGTAGACTGGGGGGGCGCTCCTATGAACAGTAC.

For this clone: The gene symbols are mouse symbols. Incomplete CDR3 DNA: TGTGCCAGCGGTGATGGGTTTTCCAACGAAAGATTATTT. Translation gives CASGDGFSNERLF. The full CDR3 protein is CASGDGFSNERLFF. This rearrangement joins TRBV13-2 to TRBJ1-4; D is unclear. The CDR3 end is not reached by the read, which stops 1 residue before it; the germline J gene fills it in. CDR3 size: 14 residues. Germline V CDR1 and CDR2: NNHNN, SYGAGS (reference sequence). V was cut by 0 bases and J by 0 bases, with 3 bases left in between.

Regarding this clone: The genes are named according to mouse. The DNA ends 1 residue before the CDR3 does, and the rest of the CDR3 is filled in from the germline J gene. This chain joins TRBV13-1 and TRBJ1-2; tentative D call: TRBD1 (6 bases). Germline loops: CDR1 NSHNY, CDR2 SYGAGN. CDR3 length equals 15 residues. Trimming removed 2 bases from V and 0 bases from J, with 11 bases in between. The sequenced CDR3 bases are TGTGCCAGCAGTGACCCTGGGACATCAAACTCCGACTACACC. Amino acids: CASSDPGTSNSDYT. The entire CDR3 protein reads CASSDPGTSNSDYTF.

A note on this clone: Mouse gene names apply. Incomplete CDR3 DNA: TGTGCCAGCAGCCGACAAATCCAAGACACCCAGTAC. Residues: CASSRQIQDTQY. The entire CDR3 protein is CASSRQIQDTQYF. V usage is TRBV4 and J usage is TRBJ2-5; D not certain. With the read ending 1 residue before the CDR3 end, the germline J gene is used to fill in that end. This CDR3 region has 13 residues. V lost 5 bases and J lost 2, with 8 bases in between. Germline values: CDR1 LGHDT, CDR2 YNNKQL (reference sequence). Combining the CDR3 with reference TRBV4 and TRBJ2-5 gives the whole variable domain ETAVFQTPNYHVTQVGNEVSFNCKQTLGHDTMYWYKQDSKKLLKIMFSYNNKQLIVNETVPRRFSPQSSDKAHLNLRIKSVEPEDSAVYLCASSRQIQDTQYFGPGTRLLVL.

Of note for this clone: Each gene name is a mouse one. The sequence runs out 1 residue before the end of the CDR3; the remainder is reconstructed from the germline J gene. V usage is TRBV20 and J usage is TRBJ2-5; unclear D gene. Trimming removed 6 bases from V and 0 bases from J, with 7 bases in between. The germline V gene encodes CDR1 GFQATS and CDR2 STVNSAI. This CDR3 region has 12 residues. CDR3 loop: CGATKNQDTQYF. CDR3 bases read: TGTGGTGCCACAAAAAACCAAGACACCCAGTAC.

A note on this clone: These gene names are mouse names. The read halts 1 residue ahead of the CDR3 end, with the missing end drawn from the germline J gene. The chain links TRBV26 to TRBJ2-7; D tentatively reads TRBD1 or TRBD2 (5 bases each). The CDR3 is 13 residues long. CDR1 and CDR2 from the germline V gene are KGHPV and FQNQEV (reference sequence). Trimming removed 2 bases at V and 5 bases at J, with 10 bases between. The CDR3 spells CASSLGAGDEQYF. CDR3 DNA (partial): TGTGCCAGCAGTCTGGGGGCGGGGGATGAACAGTAC. The entire variable domain, with the rest obtained from reference TRBV26 and TRBJ2-7, is as follows: NSKVIQTPRYLVKGQGQKAKMRCIPEKGHPVVFWYQQNKNNEFKFLINFQNQEVLQQIDMTEKRFSAECPSNSPCSLEIQSSEAGDSALYLCASSLGAGDEQYFGPGTRLTVL.

This clone was picked up a small number of times. Mouse gene names and germline throughout. The CDR3 end falls 1 residue outside the read, so it is completed with the germline J gene. This rearrangement joins TRBV13-1 to TRBJ1-4, with D unclear. Trimming left V 5 bases short and J 3 bases short, with 5 bases between. Germline V lookup: CDR1 NSHNY, CDR2 SYGAGN. The length of the CDR3 is 12 residues. This chain's CDR3 is CASREPNERLFF. The CDR3 bases that were read are TGTGCCAGCAGAGAGCCCAACGAAAGATTATTT.

Details on this clone: The germline and genes are mouse ones. The covered CDR3 bases are TGTGCCAGCAGTTATGGGGGTTCCTATGAACAGTAC. It specifies CASSYGGSYEQY. The whole CDR3 is CASSYGGSYEQYF. J is TRBJ2-7 and V is TRBV15, with D perhaps matching TRBD2 (6 bases). Sequencing ends 1 residue short of the CDR3 end; the germline J gene provides the rest. Germline V gives CDR1 SGHND, CDR2 FRSKSL. Trimming pared 4 bases from V and 1 base from J, leaving 8 bases between. This CDR3 has 13 amino acids.

As for this clone: Germline and genes: mouse. The read ends 1 residue shy of where the CDR3 ends; the end is completed using the germline J gene. The chain couples TRBV13-1 to TRBJ2-3; tentatively, D is TRBD1 (6 bases). This CDR3 comprises 14 residues. Trimming removed 5 bases at V and 1 base at J, with 11 bases between. Germline loops: CDR1 NSHNY, CDR2 SYGAGN. CDR3 sequence: CASSVQGRAETLYF. CDR3 bases read: TGTGCCAGCAGCGTACAGGGTCGTGCAGAAACGCTGTAT.

Of note for this clone: Gene names are the mouse ones. The chain's CDR3 is CASSPEGNNERLFF. The covered CDR3 bases are TGTGCCAGCAGCCCAGAAGGCAACAACGAAAGATTATTT. The chain is built from TRBV5 and TRBJ1-4; no clear D. The read terminates 1 residue ahead of where the CDR3 ends, so the germline J gene completes it. The CDR3 sequence is 14 residues long. CDR1 LGHNA and CDR2 YNLKQL come from the germline V gene (reference sequence). V gave up 4 bases and J gave up 4 bases, with 10 bases separating them.

A remark on this clone: Each gene name is a mouse one. The CDR3 end lies 1 residue beyond the end of the read and is filled in from the germline J gene. The V gene is TRBV13-2, the J gene TRBJ2-3, with D perhaps being TRBD1 or TRBD2 (5 bases each). The CDR3 runs 14 residues. Per the germline V gene, CDR1 is NNHNN and CDR2 is SYGAGS (reference sequence). Trimming stripped 3 bases from V and 0 bases from J, with 8 bases between. The DNA read from the CDR3 is TGTGCCAGCGGTGTCCGGGACAGTGCAGAAACGCTGTAT. The encoded protein is CASGVRDSAETLY. The CDR3 in full is CASGVRDSAETLYF.

Points on this clone: Germline and genes here are mouse. The read finishes 1 residue shy of the CDR3 end, and the germline J gene is used to complete it. V is TRBV2 and J is TRBJ1-1, with 7 bases that match TRBD1. The germline gives CDR1 LGHNA, CDR2 YSYQKL. The CDR3 has 13 residues. Trimming cost V 4 bases and J 1 base; bases outside gene matches: 0. The sequenced CDR3 bases are TGTGCCAGCAGCCGGGACAGAAACACAGAAGTCTTC. Residues: CASSRDRNTEVF. The CDR3 reads in full as CASSRDRNTEVFF.

In the case of this clone: Here the gene names and germline are mouse. The CDR3 end is not reached by the read, which stops 1 residue before it; the germline J gene fills it in. V usage is TRBV3 and J usage is TRBJ2-5; D may be TRBD1 (6 bases). Germline V gene data show CDR1 as SNHLY and CDR2 as FYNGKV (reference sequence). V was trimmed by 3 bases and J by 3 bases, leaving 10 bases between them. The CDR3 spans 14 residues. CDR3 in amino acids: CASSFRQAQDTQYF. The CDR3 bases that were read are TGTGCCAGCAGCTTCCGACAGGCACAAGACACCCAGTAC.

A remark on this clone: All gene names here are mouse names. The CDR3 DNA, read in part, is TGTGCCAGCAGTCTCCAGGGGGCCACCGGGCAGCTCTAC. The encoded protein is CASSLQGATGQLY. The full CDR3 is CASSLQGATGQLYF. The genes are TRBV26 and TRBJ2-2, with TRBD1 matching 8 bases. The read ends 1 residue early relative to the CDR3; the germline J gene fills the gap. The trim removed 3 bases at V and 4 bases at J, leaving 1 base unmatched. This CDR3 contains 14 residues. The germline V gene encodes CDR1 KGHPV and CDR2 FQNQEV (reference sequence).

As regards this clone: Gene names and germline match the mouse. This chain's CDR3 is CASSLLGGAVEQYF. The sequenced part of the CDR3 DNA is TGTGCTAGCAGTTTACTGGGGGGGGCGGTTGAACAGTAC. The chain recombines TRBV29 with TRBJ2-7, with 9 bases matching TRBD2. From the germline J gene comes the end of the CDR3, since the read stops 1 residue before it. From germline, CDR1 is MSHET and CDR2 SYDVDS. Trimming cost V 2 bases and J 6 bases; bases outside gene matches: 5. This CDR3 is 14 amino acids long.

On this clone itself: The gene names here belong to mouse. The CDR3 goes on 1 residue after the read ends, and that part is filled in from the germline J gene. J is TRBJ2-5 and V is TRBV13-2; 10 positions agree with TRBD1. The CDR3 extends over 12 amino acids. After removal of 5 bases from V and 11 bases from J, the junction contained 5 bases not matched to a gene. CDR1 is NNHNN and CDR2 is SYGAGS in the germline V gene (reference sequence). The DNA read from the CDR3 is TGTGCCAGCGGGGACAGGGGGGGACACCAGTAC. Protein sequence: CASGDRGGHQY. The whole CDR3 protein reads CASGDRGGHQYF.

About this clone itself: Here the gene names and germline are mouse. The covered CDR3 bases are TGTGCCAGCGGTGATGCAGGCCTTGGGGGGGAACAGTAC. Translation gives CASGDAGLGGEQY. The entire CDR3 reads CASGDAGLGGEQYF. This rearrangement joins TRBV13-2 to TRBJ2-7, with 7 bases that match TRBD2. With the read ending 1 residue before the CDR3 end, the germline J gene is used to fill in that end. Germline lookup yields CDR1 NNHNN and CDR2 SYGAGS (reference sequence). The CDR3 totals 14 residues. Trimming took 0 bases from V and 7 from J; bases not matched to a gene: 7.

Details on this clone: Gene names and germline refer to mouse. Incomplete CDR3 DNA: TGTGCCAGCAGTGGACAGGGGTCAAACTCCGACTACACC. Translating gives CASSGQGSNSDYT. The whole CDR3 protein is CASSGQGSNSDYTF. J is TRBJ1-2 and V is TRBV19, with 9 bases aligning to TRBD1. The read ends 1 residue shy of where the CDR3 ends; the end is completed using the germline J gene. This CDR3 is 14 amino acids long. The trim removed 4 bases at V and 0 bases at J, leaving 1 base unmatched. Germline lookup yields CDR1 FNHDT and CDR2 SITEND (reference sequence).

With respect to this clone: The genes are named according to mouse. The CDR3 is cut off 1 residue early in the read; its end comes from the germline J gene. The chain carries TRBV20 and TRBJ2-7; D is perhaps TRBD2 (6 bases). Trimming shortened V by 0 bases and J by 6 bases, and 9 bases separated the two germline ends. The CDR3 is 12 residues long. Germline V gene sequence: CDR1 GFQATS, CDR2 STVNSAI. CDR3: CGARDQTGEQYF. The covered CDR3 bases are TGTGGTGCTAGGGATCAGACTGGTGAACAGTAC.